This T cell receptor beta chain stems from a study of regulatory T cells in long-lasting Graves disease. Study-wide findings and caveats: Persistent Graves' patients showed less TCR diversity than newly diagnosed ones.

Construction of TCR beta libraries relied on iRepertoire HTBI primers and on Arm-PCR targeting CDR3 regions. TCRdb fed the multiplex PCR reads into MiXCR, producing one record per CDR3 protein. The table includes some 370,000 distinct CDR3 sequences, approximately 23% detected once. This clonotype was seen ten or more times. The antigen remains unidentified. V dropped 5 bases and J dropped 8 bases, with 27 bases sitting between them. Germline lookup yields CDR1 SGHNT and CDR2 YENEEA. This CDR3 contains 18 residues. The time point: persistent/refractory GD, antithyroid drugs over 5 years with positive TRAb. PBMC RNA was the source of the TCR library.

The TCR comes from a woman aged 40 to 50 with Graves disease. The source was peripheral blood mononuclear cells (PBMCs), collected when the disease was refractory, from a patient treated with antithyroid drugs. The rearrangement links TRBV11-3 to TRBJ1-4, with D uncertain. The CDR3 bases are TGTGCCAGCAGCCGGGGATGGAGGGCTCGTAAAAAAGAAGAAAAACTGTTTTTT. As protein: CASSRGWRARKKEEKLFF.